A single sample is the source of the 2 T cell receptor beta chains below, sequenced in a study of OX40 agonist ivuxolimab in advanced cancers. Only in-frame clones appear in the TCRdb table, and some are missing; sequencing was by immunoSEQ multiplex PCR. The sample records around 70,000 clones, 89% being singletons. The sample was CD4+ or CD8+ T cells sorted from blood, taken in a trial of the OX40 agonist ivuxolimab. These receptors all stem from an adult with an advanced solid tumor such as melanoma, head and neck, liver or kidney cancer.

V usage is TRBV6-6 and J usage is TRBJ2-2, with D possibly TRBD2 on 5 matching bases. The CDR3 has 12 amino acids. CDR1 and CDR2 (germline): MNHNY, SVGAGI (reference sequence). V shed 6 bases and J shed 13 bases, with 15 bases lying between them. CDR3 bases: TGTGCCAGCAGCCTCGGACCAGGAGGGCTGTTTTTT. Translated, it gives CASSLGPGGLFF.

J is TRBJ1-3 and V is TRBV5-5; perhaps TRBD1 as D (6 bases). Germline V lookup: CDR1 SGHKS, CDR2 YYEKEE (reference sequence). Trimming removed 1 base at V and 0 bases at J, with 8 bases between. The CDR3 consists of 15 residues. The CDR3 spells CASSLQGSSGNTIYF. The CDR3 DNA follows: TGTGCCAGCAGCTTGCAGGGGAGCTCTGGAAACACCATATATTTT.